This entry lists 32 T cell receptor beta chains sequenced from one sample in a study of T cells in Graves' hyperthyroidism and ophthalmopathy. Regions amplified from RNA transcripts were the TCR beta CDR3 regions. Initially, a first-round RT-PCR of the TCR CDR3 employed the HTBI primer set. MiXCR, run by TCRdb on the multiplex PCR reads, gives a single entry per CDR3 protein. In the table there are under 650,000 distinct CDR3 sequences, 16% of which are singletons. Sequencing was done on a sample of blood. The receptors here all came from a woman aged 25-40 years with Graves' hyperthyroidism.

This clonotype was recorded at least ten times. This sequence joins TRBV6-1 and TRBJ2-7; no firm D call. CDR3 length: 13 residues. Germline V CDR1 and CDR2: MNHNS, SASEGT. V shed 0 bases and J shed 3 bases, with 6 bases lying between them. The CDR3 nucleotides are TGTGCCAGCAGTGAAGCCCGAAGCTACGAGCAGTACTTC. Amino acid sequence: CASSEARSYEQYF.

This clonotype showed up just a few times. The chain links TRBV5-6 to TRBJ1-2; D might be TRBD1 (6 bases). This CDR3 has 13 residues. CDR1 is SGHDT and CDR2 is YYEEEE in the germline V gene. Trimming left V 1 base short and J 8 bases short, with 12 bases between. Written as DNA, the CDR3 is TGTGCCAGCAGCTTGAAGGGGGGATTGGGCTACACCTTC. Translated: CASSLKGGLGYTF.

Remarks on this clonotype: A junction end diverges from the germline sequence, so it may reflect a read error. This chain joins TRBV7-2 and TRBJ2-2; D may be TRBD2 (5 bases). The CDR3 runs to 16 residues. The germline gives CDR1 SGHTA, CDR2 FQGNSA. The CDR3 coding sequence is TGTGCCAGCAGCTTAGGTCCGTCGACATCCACCGGGGAGCTGCTTTTT. Its protein is CASSLGPSTSTGELLF.

V is TRBV20-1 and J is TRBJ2-3; 9 bases are a match to TRBD2. V shed 7 bases and J 1 base; nucleotides not matched to a gene: 12. The CDR3 consists of 16 residues. CDR1 and CDR2 (germline): DFQATT, SNEGSKA (reference sequence). The CDR3: CSGGPFSGSGTDTQYF. The CDR3 coding sequence is TGCAGTGGAGGACCCTTTAGCGGGAGTGGCACAGATACGCAGTATTTT.

This rearrangement joins TRBV5-5 to TRBJ2-3; D uncertain. The V end lost 1 base, the J end lost 4 bases, and 4 bases lay between the germline ends. The CDR3 has 12 residues. Germline CDR1 and CDR2: SGHKS and YYEKEE (reference sequence). Here the CDR3 DNA reads TGTGCCAGCAGCTTGTTTCCAGATACGCAGTATTTT. This codes for CASSLFPDTQYF. Variable domain in full (rest from reference TRBV5-5 and TRBJ2-3): DAGVTQSPTHLIKTRGQQVTLRCSPISGHKSVSWYQQVLGQGPQFIFQYYEKEERGRGNFPDRFSARQFPNYSSELNVNALLLGDSALYLCASSLFPDTQYFGPGTRLTVL.

Many counts were recorded for this clonotype. V usage is TRBV7-2 and J usage is TRBJ2-7; TRBD1 matches at 7 bases. The trim removed 1 base at V and 3 bases at J, leaving 6 bases unmatched. The germline V gene encodes CDR1 SGHTA and CDR2 FQGNSA. This CDR3 is 15 amino acids long. The CDR3, as DNA: TGTGCCAGCAGCTTAGATAGCAGGGGGTACTACGAGCAGTACTTC. Protein: CASSLDSRGYYEQYF.

This clonotype was detected ten times or more. J is TRBJ2-3 and V is TRBV6-1; possible D gene TRBD2, 5 bases. Between the trimmed V and J ends, which lost 5 bases and 4 bases, there was a span of 19 bases. This CDR3 spans 16 amino acids. CDR1 and CDR2 from the germline V gene are MNHNS and SASEGT. The CDR3 is CASSYPSGTSSDTQYF. In DNA form, the CDR3 reads TGTGCCAGCAGTTACCCTTCGGGAACCAGTTCAGATACGCAGTATTTT.

This clonotype was picked up a small number of times. V gene TRBV9 combines with J gene TRBJ2-4, with D possibly called TRBD1 or TRBD2 (5 bases each). From germline, CDR1 is SGDLS and CDR2 YYNGEE. V was shortened by 4 bases and J by 8 bases, with 13 bases between the two germline ends. This CDR3 comprises 13 residues. In nucleotides, the CDR3 is TGTGCCAGCAGCCCACAGGACGGGGACATTCAGTACTTC. Protein sequence: CASSPQDGDIQYF.

The gene calls are TRBV6-1 and TRBJ1-3; D is ambiguous. The CDR3 is 11 residues long. The germline CDR1 and CDR2 sequences are MNHNS and SASEGT. V dropped 9 bases and J dropped 7 bases, with 10 bases sitting between them. CDR3 nucleotide sequence: TGTGCCAGAGTACACGGGAACACCATATATTTT. This gives the protein CARVHGNTIYF.

This clonotype was detected many times. The chain recombines TRBV12-3 or TRBV12-4 with TRBJ2-7; no clear D. Trimming shortened V by 3 bases and J by 1 base, and 19 bases separated the two germline ends. The CDR3 is 17 residues long. CDR3 bases: TGTGCCAGCAGTTTTCGAGCTTGGGTAGGCGGTTCCTACGAGCAGTACTTC. Protein: CASSFRAWVGGSYEQYF.

This clonotype was detected many times. The chain employs TRBV20-1 and TRBJ1-1; 9 bases line up with TRBD1. After removal of 7 bases from V and 1 base from J, the junction contained 10 bases not matched to a gene. Per germline, CDR1 DFQATT and CDR2 SNEGSKA (reference sequence). The CDR3 runs to 15 residues. Here the CDR3 reads CSVAGTGFQNTEAFF. CDR3 bases: TGCAGTGTAGCCGGGACAGGGTTTCAGAACACTGAAGCTTTCTTT.

The chain recombines TRBV29-1 with TRBJ2-3; 9 bases line up with TRBD1. Trimming removed 6 bases from V and 0 bases from J; junction bases left unmatched: 10. CDR3 length: 16 amino acids. Germline values: CDR1 SQVTM, CDR2 ANQGSEA. CDR3 bases: TGCAGCGTGAAACAGGGGGCGGGTGCTAGCACAGATACGCAGTATTTT. Its protein product is CSVKQGAGASTDTQYF.

This clonotype has at least ten counts. This chain joins TRBV2 and TRBJ2-3, with unresolved D. This CDR3 spans 8 amino acids. Germline V gene data show CDR1 as SNHLY and CDR2 as FYNNEI. V was pared by 8 bases and J by 9 bases, with 3 bases between. CDR3 loop: CASGTQYF. In nucleotides, the CDR3 is TGTGCCAGCGGGACGCAGTATTTT.

This clonotype occurred many times. The chain couples TRBV11-3 to TRBJ1-1, with D unclear. The CDR3 is 14 amino acids. V was shortened by 1 base and J by 2 bases, with 8 bases between the two germline ends. CDR1 is SGHNT, CDR2 YENEEA, per germline. The CDR3 reads CASSLGGDNTEAFF. CDR3 bases: TGTGCCAGCAGCTTAGGAGGTGACAACACTGAAGCTTTCTTT.

This clonotype was counted between two and nine times. The rearrangement links TRBV10-3 to TRBJ1-2; 7 bases agree with TRBD1. The germline gives CDR1 ENHRY, CDR2 SYGVKD. This CDR3 spans 13 amino acids. Losses at the gene ends were 4 bases for V and 7 bases for J; bases not matched to a gene: 6. The CDR3 DNA sequence: TGTGCCATCAGTGTTGGGCAGGGGGTTGGCTACACCTTC. Amino acids: CAISVGQGVGYTF.

This clonotype came up many times. The rearrangement uses TRBV28 and TRBJ1-5; 8 bases line up with TRBD1. J lost 4 bases, V lost 4 bases, and 9 bases had no gene match. This CDR3 is built from 16 residues. Per the germline V gene, CDR1 is MDHEN and CDR2 is SYDVKM. In DNA, the CDR3 is TGTGCCAGCAGTTCGTCAGGGGGCCCTCGGAATCAGCCCCAGCATTTT. Protein: CASSSSGGPRNQPQHF.

In its sample, this clonotype was seen many times. The junction departs from germline at one end; a sequencing error may be responsible. This rearrangement joins TRBV5-1 to TRBJ1-1; D remains unclear. CDR1 SGHRS and CDR2 YFSETQ come from the germline V gene. The CDR3 spans 14 residues. CDR3 DNA sequence: TGTGCCAGCAGCTTAGAACGGCTGAACACTGAAGCTTTCTTT. Protein product: CASSLERLNTEAFF.

This clonotype was seen ten or more times. The chain combines TRBV11-2 with TRBJ2-5; no firm D call. The CDR3 has 12 amino acids. The V gene's germline CDR1 is SGHAT and CDR2 FQNNGV. Trimming cost V 3 bases and J 5 bases, with 7 bases left between them. In DNA, the CDR3 is TGTGCCAGCAGCTTGTTGATGGAGACCCAGTACTTC. Protein sequence: CASSLLMETQYF.

This sequence joins TRBV5-4 and TRBJ1-1; weak D call: TRBD1 (6 bases). The CDR3 covers 12 residues. With 2 bases removed from V and 8 bases from J, the gap between germline ends came to 10 bases. In germline, CDR1 is SGHNT, CDR2 YYREEE (reference sequence). This chain's CDR3 is CASSFFGGEAFF. In DNA form, the CDR3 reads TGTGCCAGCAGCTTCTTCGGGGGCGAAGCTTTCTTT.

The V call is TRBV29-1, the J call TRBJ1-5; 8 bases fit TRBD1. The germline V gene encodes CDR1 SQVTM and CDR2 ANQGSEA. The CDR3 extends over 14 amino acids. Trimming removed 6 bases from V and 5 bases from J; junction bases left unmatched: 9. The CDR3 sequence is CSVAKGQGDQPQHF. As DNA, the CDR3 is TGCAGCGTAGCAAAAGGACAGGGTGATCAGCCCCAGCATTTT.

The sample holds many counts of this clonotype. The chain is built from TRBV13 and TRBJ2-7; the D gene is possibly TRBD1 (5 bases). This CDR3 contains 16 residues. CDR1 is PRHDT and CDR2 is FYEKMQ in the germline V gene (reference sequence). V lost 1 base and J 2 bases, leaving 15 bases between the germline ends. The CDR3 nucleotides read TGTGCCAGCAGCTTAGAAGGGGAAACCTTAGCCTACGAGCAGTACTTC. Encoded protein: CASSLEGETLAYEQYF.

The chain links TRBV20-1 to TRBJ2-2; the match to TRBD1 covers 10 bases. Germline V gene sequence: CDR1 DFQATT, CDR2 SNEGSKA (reference sequence). CDR3 length: 15 amino acids. After removal of 6 bases from V and 0 bases from J, the junction contained 4 bases not matched to a gene. CDR3 residues: CSAPTGGSNTGELFF. The CDR3 bases are TGCAGTGCCCCGACAGGGGGCTCGAACACCGGGGAGCTGTTTTTT.

The table lists this clonotype with many counts. The chain links TRBV11-3 to TRBJ2-2; D is perhaps TRBD2 (5 bases). Germline lookup yields CDR1 SGHNT and CDR2 YENEEA. The CDR3 runs to 14 residues. Trimming removed 3 bases at V and 7 bases at J, with 12 bases between. This CDR3 is CASSFRGMSGELFF. The DNA of the CDR3 is TGTGCCAGCAGCTTCAGAGGGATGAGCGGGGAGCTGTTTTTT.

The table lists this clonotype with many counts. The genes are TRBV5-1 and TRBJ1-1; 9 bases fit TRBD1. Looked up from germline, CDR1 is SGHRS and CDR2 is YFSETQ. The CDR3 contains 14 residues. V lost 9 bases and J lost 1; bases outside the gene matches: 7. DNA for the CDR3: TGCGCCACCACGACAGGGGGAGGGAACACTGAAGCTTTCTTT. It yields the protein CATTTGGGNTEAFF.

The gene calls are TRBV2 and TRBJ2-3; D ambiguous. Germline lookup yields CDR1 SNHLY and CDR2 FYNNEI. The CDR3 consists of 13 residues. Trimming pared 8 bases from V and 0 bases from J, leaving 9 bases between. CDR3 loop: CASLKASTDTQYF. In DNA form, the CDR3 reads TGTGCCAGCTTGAAGGCTAGCACAGATACGCAGTATTTT.

This clonotype appeared a few times. J is TRBJ1-2 and V is TRBV3-1; no definite D call. The V end was cut by 0 bases, the J end by 0 bases, with 14 bases between. Germline V gives CDR1 LGHDT, CDR2 YNNKEL (reference sequence). The CDR3 extends over 17 amino acids. CDR3 loop: CASSQDLWGGSNYGYTF. DNA of the CDR3: TGTGCCAGCAGCCAAGATTTATGGGGTGGTTCTAACTATGGCTACACCTTC.

The table lists this clonotype with a few counts. The rearrangement joins TRBV19 to TRBJ2-7; 8 nucleotides match TRBD2. Germline V gene lookup returns CDR1 LNHDA and CDR2 SQIVND (reference sequence). The CDR3 is 15 residues long. J was trimmed by 4 bases and V by 1 base; bases with no gene match: 6. The CDR3 nucleotides read TGTGCCAGTAGTATAGGGAGCGGGAGTATGTACGAGCAGTACTTC. The encoded protein is CASSIGSGSMYEQYF.

This clonotype was counted between two and nine times. This chain joins TRBV7-3 and TRBJ2-1, with D perhaps matching TRBD2 (6 bases). The germline CDR1 and CDR2 sequences are SGHTA and FQGTGA. Trimming took off 5 bases at V and 7 bases at J, with 18 bases between the two ends. This CDR3 is built from 15 residues. The CDR3 nucleotides read TGTGCCAGCAGCCTCGGGAGCCCTCTAACGAATGAGCAGTTCTTC. It is translated as CASSLGSPLTNEQFF.

Many counts were recorded for this clonotype. V gene TRBV20-1 combines with J gene TRBJ1-5, with 8 bases identical to TRBD1. The CDR3 has 16 residues. Per germline, CDR1 DFQATT and CDR2 SNEGSKA (reference sequence). Trimming took 5 bases from V and 1 from J; bases not matched to a gene: 10. The CDR3 coding sequence is TGCAGTGCTTCCTGGACAGGGCGAAGGAGCAATCAGCCCCAGCATTTT. This encodes CSASWTGRRSNQPQHF.

The chain combines TRBV6-2 or TRBV6-3 with TRBJ2-1, with a possible D match to TRBD2 (5 bases). Germline V gives CDR1 MNHEY, CDR2 SVGEGT. The CDR3 spans 13 residues. Trimming cost V 0 bases and J 8 bases, with 8 bases left between them. CDR3 nucleotide sequence: TGTGCCAGCAGTTACTCCCGGCGGGATGAGCAGTTCTTC. Amino acid sequence: CASSYSRRDEQFF.

This clonotype was counted a few times. The V and J genes are TRBV7-9 and TRBJ1-6; D remains ambiguous. The V end was cut by 4 bases, the J end by 15 bases, with 13 bases between. The CDR3 has 12 residues. From germline, CDR1 is SEHNR and CDR2 FQNEAQ (reference sequence). As DNA, the CDR3 is TGTGCCAGCAGCTCCTTGGAGTACCTCCTCCACTTT. Amino acid sequence: CASSSLEYLLHF. Using reference TRBV7-9 and TRBJ1-6 for the parts outside the CDR3, the full variable domain is DTGVSQNPRHKITKRGQNVTFRCDPISEHNRLYWYRQTLGQGPEFLTYFQNEAQLEKSRLLSDRFSAERPKGSFSTLEIQRTEQGDSAMYLCASSSLEYLLHFGNGTRLTVT.

J is TRBJ1-6 and V is TRBV12-3 or TRBV12-4; D gene uncertain. The CDR3 has 15 amino acids. The V end was cut by 2 bases, the J end by 7 bases, with 12 bases between. The CDR3 spells CASSLQGLGNSPLHF. The CDR3 DNA reads TGTGCCAGCAGTTTACAAGGGTTAGGAAATTCACCCCTCCACTTT.